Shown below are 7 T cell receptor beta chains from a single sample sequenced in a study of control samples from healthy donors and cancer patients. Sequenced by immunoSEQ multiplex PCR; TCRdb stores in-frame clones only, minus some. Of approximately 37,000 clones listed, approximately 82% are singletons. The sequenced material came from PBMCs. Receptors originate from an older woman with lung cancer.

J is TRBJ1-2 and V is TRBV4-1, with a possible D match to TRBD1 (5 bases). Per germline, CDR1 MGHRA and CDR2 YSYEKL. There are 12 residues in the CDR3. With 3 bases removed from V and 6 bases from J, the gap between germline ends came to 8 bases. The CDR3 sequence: CASSHLGDGYTF. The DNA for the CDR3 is TGCGCCAGCAGCCATTTAGGGGATGGCTACACCTTC.

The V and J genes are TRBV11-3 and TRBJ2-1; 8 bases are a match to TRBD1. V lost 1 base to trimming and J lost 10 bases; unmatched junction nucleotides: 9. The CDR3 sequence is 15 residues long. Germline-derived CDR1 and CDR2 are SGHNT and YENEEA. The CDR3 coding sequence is TGTGCCAGCAGCTTAGCCCTGGACAGGGATGGAGAGCAGTTCTTC. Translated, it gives CASSLALDRDGEQFF.

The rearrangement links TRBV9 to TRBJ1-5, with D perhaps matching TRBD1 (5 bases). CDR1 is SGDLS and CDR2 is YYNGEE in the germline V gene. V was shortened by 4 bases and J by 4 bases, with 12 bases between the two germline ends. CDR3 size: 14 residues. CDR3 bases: TGTGCCAGCAGCCCAAGTGGGGGAAATCAGCCCCAGCATTTT. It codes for CASSPSGGNQPQHF.

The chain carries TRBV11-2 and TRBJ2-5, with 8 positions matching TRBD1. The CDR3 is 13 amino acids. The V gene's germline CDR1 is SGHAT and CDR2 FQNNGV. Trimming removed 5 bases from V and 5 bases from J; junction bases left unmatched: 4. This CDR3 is CASSQTGAETQYF. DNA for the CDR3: TGTGCCAGCAGCCAGACAGGGGCTGAGACCCAGTACTTC. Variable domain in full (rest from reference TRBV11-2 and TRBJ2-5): EAGVAQSPRYKIIEKRQSVAFWCNPISGHATLYWYQQILGQGPKLLIQFQNNGVVDDSQLPKDRFSAERLKGVDSTLKIQPAKLEDSAVYLCASSQTGAETQYFGPGTRLLVL.

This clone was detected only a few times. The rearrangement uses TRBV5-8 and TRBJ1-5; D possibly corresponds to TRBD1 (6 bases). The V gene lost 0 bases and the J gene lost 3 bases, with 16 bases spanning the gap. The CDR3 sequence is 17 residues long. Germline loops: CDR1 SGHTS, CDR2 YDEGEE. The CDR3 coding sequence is TGTGCCAGCAGCTTGGCATCGGTGCAGGGGTACAATCAGCCCCAGCATTTT. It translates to CASSLASVQGYNQPQHF.

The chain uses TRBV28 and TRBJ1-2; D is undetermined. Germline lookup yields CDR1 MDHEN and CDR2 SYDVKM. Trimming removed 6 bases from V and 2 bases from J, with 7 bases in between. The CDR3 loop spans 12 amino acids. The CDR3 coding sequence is TGTGCCAGCAGATCCCAGAACTATGGCTACACCTTC. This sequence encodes CASRSQNYGYTF.

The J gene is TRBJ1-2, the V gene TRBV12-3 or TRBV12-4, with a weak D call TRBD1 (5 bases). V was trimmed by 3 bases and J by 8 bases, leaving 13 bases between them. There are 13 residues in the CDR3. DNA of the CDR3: TGTGCCAGCAGTTTTGGGGGGGAGGGAGGCTACACCTTC. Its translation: CASSFGGEGGYTF.